Here is one T cell receptor (beta chain) with its context. The source of the sample is a study of CD8 T cells in Susac syndrome. Study-wide background: Active disease was present in 5 or 6 of the sequenced Susac syndrome patients, and remission in fewer than ten.

RNA was extracted with the RNeasy kit, and a quantity of roughly 0.5 to 1 ug was reverse transcribed using random hexamers. TCRdb analysed the immunoSEQ multiplex PCR reads with MiXCR anew, one entry per CDR3 protein. The top ten clones hold 0.4% to 0.55% of a sample with fewer than 85,000 distinct CDR3 sequences, roughly 94% of them seen once. The sequenced target, TCR beta, came from blood CD8+ and CD4+ T cells. The patients with Susac syndrome were individuals who fulfilled the recently defined diagnostic criteria for disease that was either definite or probable. While CD8+ and CD4+ T cells were isolated negatively, TEMRA cells were enriched by FACS. Germline V gene data show CDR1 as MGHRA and CDR2 as YSYEKL. The V and J ends lost 0 bases and 3 bases respectively, with 6 bases between them. The CDR3 loop spans 13 amino acids.

The sequence was collected from a human donor with Susac syndrome. The chain joins TRBV4-1 to TRBJ2-7; D unclear. Sequences were obtained from CD8+ T cells from PBMCs. In nucleotides, the CDR3 is TGCGCCAGCAGCCAAGAGGTGGGCTACGAGCAGTACTTC. Its translation is CASSQEVGYEQYF.